A single sample gave rise to the 7 T cell receptor beta chains below, sequenced in a study of blood T cell repertoires in COVID-19. Using immunoSEQ multiplex PCR, the repertoire was profiled, and TCRdb retains in-frame clones only, with some absent. The table records about 44,000 clones, over 75% of them present only once. Sample: peripheral blood. These receptors were taken from a woman between 40 and 55 years old with acute or convalescent COVID-19.

The chain uses TRBV11-3 and TRBJ2-5, with a possible D match to TRBD2 (7 bases). The CDR3 is 16 residues long. Germline V gene data show CDR1 as SGHNT and CDR2 as YENEEA. V lost 3 bases to trimming and J lost 4 bases, with 18 bases between them. The CDR3 nucleotides read TGTGCCAGCAGCTTCTTGGCGGGGGCCGGCGGAGAGACCCAGTACTTC. Its translation: CASSFLAGAGGETQYF.

J is TRBJ2-1 and V is TRBV30; 9 bases align to TRBD1. Germline assignment: CDR1 GTSNPN and CDR2 SVGIG (reference sequence). The V gene end was trimmed by 8 bases and the J gene end by 1 base; junction bases not matched to a gene: 3. The CDR3 runs 13 residues. The CDR3 DNA sequence: TGTGCCGGACAGGGGTGGTCCTACAATGAGCAGTTCTTC. Translating it yields CAGQGWSYNEQFF.

The chain recombines TRBV28 with TRBJ1-2; perhaps TRBD1 as D (6 bases). This CDR3 has 15 residues. The ends were cut back, 3 bases at V and 6 bases at J, with 17 bases in the middle. From germline, CDR1 is MDHEN and CDR2 SYDVKM. The CDR3 region is CASSFEQGRRNGYTF. For the CDR3, the DNA is TGTGCCAGCAGTTTTGAACAGGGTCGTAGGAATGGCTACACCTTC.

The chain joins TRBV6-2 or TRBV6-3 to TRBJ2-7, with D maybe TRBD2 (5 bases). Germline-derived CDR1 and CDR2 are MNHEY and SVGEGT. The CDR3 extends over 14 amino acids. Trimming took 5 bases from V and 10 from J, leaving 21 bases between them. CDR3 coding DNA: TGTGCCAGCAGTCGGGGTTCGAGGGTTACGGAACAGTACTTC. Amino acid sequence: CASSRGSRVTEQYF.

This sequence joins TRBV15 and TRBJ2-6; D is ambiguous. The CDR3 runs to 18 residues. Germline CDR1 LNHNV, CDR2 YYDKDF (reference sequence). The germline V and J ends were trimmed by 0 bases and 0 bases, with 12 bases remaining between them. For the CDR3, the DNA is TGTGCCACCAGCAGAGATGCAGTCTCCGTCTCTGGGGCCAACGTCCTGACTTTC. Translated, it gives CATSRDAVSVSGANVLTF.

The rearrangement links TRBV6-5 to TRBJ1-2, with 8 nucleotides matching TRBD1. Germline V lookup: CDR1 MNHEY, CDR2 SVGAGI. The CDR3 is 14 residues long. Trimming took 7 bases from V and 8 from J; bases not matched to a gene: 12. CDR3 DNA sequence: TGTGCCAGCACCGATAGGACAGGGCGAGGAGGCTACACCTTC. It specifies CASTDRTGRGGYTF.

The chain links TRBV5-1 to TRBJ1-2, with TRBD1 as a possible D gene (6 bases). Germline V gives CDR1 SGHRS, CDR2 YFSETQ. This CDR3 is 15 amino acids long. The V end was cut by 0 bases, the J end by 8 bases, with 17 bases between. CDR3 residues: CASSLALDSPLGYTF. CDR3 nucleotides: TGCGCCAGCAGCTTGGCCTTGGACAGCCCCCTAGGCTACACCTTC.